The 6 T cell receptor beta chains below come from one sample, sequenced in a study of T cell responses to AZD1222 COVID-19 vaccine. Measured with immunoSEQ multiplex PCR; TCRdb has only the in-frame clones, and not every one. The sample lists 130,000 to 150,000 clones; around 88% were seen once. Sequenced here: peripheral blood, sampled on day 0 of MenACWY control vaccination. The receptors stem from an adult in good health.

V and J are TRBV6-1 and TRBJ2-7; D call uncertain. The V end lost 3 bases, the J end lost 3 bases, and 15 bases lay between the germline ends. There are 15 residues in the CDR3. Germline V gene data show CDR1 as MNHNS and CDR2 as SASEGT. CDR3 sequence (DNA): TGTGCCAGCAGTGAGCCTGCTTGGCGGATCTACGAGCAGTACTTC. Its translation is CASSEPAWRIYEQYF.

This chain links TRBV14 with TRBJ1-6; D call uncertain. The V and J ends lost 1 base and 11 bases respectively, with 12 bases between them. This CDR3 contains 14 residues. Germline V gene sequence: CDR1 SGHDN, CDR2 FVKESK. CDR3 in amino acids: CASSQVPGDPPLHF. The CDR3 DNA follows: TGTGCCAGCAGCCAAGTACCCGGAGACCCACCCCTCCACTTT.

The chain carries TRBV6-5 and TRBJ1-1; D is unclear. V was pared by 2 bases and J by 1 base, with 14 bases between. CDR1 and CDR2 (germline): MNHEY, SVGAGI. The length of the CDR3 is 16 residues. DNA of the CDR3: TGTGCCAGCAGTTACGCCATTGAAGGGTCGAACACTGAAGCTTTCTTT. As protein: CASSYAIEGSNTEAFF.

The CDR3 nucleotides are TGCGCCAGCAGCGACAGGGTGAACACTGAAGCTTTCTTT. Translation gives CASSDRVNTEAFF. This sequence joins TRBV5-1 and TRBJ1-1; the match to TRBD1 covers 7 bases. This CDR3 comprises 13 residues. The V gene end was trimmed by 4 bases and the J gene end by 0 bases; junction bases not matched to a gene: 0. The germline V gene encodes CDR1 SGHRS and CDR2 YFSETQ.

This chain connects TRBV5-1 to TRBJ2-3; D may be TRBD2 (6 bases). The CDR3 runs 16 residues. V was shortened by 1 base and J by 7 bases, with 19 bases between the two germline ends. Germline CDR1 is SGHRS and CDR2 is YFSETQ. CDR3 in DNA: TGCGCCAGCAGCTTGAGACTAGGACGTAGGATGAATACGCAGTATTTT. Amino acid sequence: CASSLRLGRRMNTQYF.

The chain combines TRBV9 with TRBJ1-5, with 7 bases fitting TRBD1. The CDR3 has 15 amino acids. Trimming at V came to 3 bases and at J to 3 bases, leaving 6 bases not matched to a gene. CDR1 and CDR2 (germline): SGDLS, YYNGEE. This CDR3 is CASSAGDRDNQPQHF. The CDR3 nucleotides read TGTGCCAGCAGCGCCGGGGACAGAGACAATCAGCCCCAGCATTTT.